The clone carrying this TCR beta chain turned up a few times. This entry comes from a study of T-cell reconstitution after alpha-beta-depleted transplantation in children. Unique molecular identifiers were incorporated into the prepared TCRbeta library. TCRdb passed the PCR reads through MiXCR, listing each CDR3 protein once. Of just over 950,000 distinct CDR3 sequences listed, roughly 29% were seen once; the top ten hold around 30%. The CDR3 covers 15 residues. CDR1 and CDR2 (germline): LNHDA, SQIVND (reference sequence). Trimming cost V 1 base and J 4 bases, with 13 bases left between them. The TCR comes from a boy younger than two who had a stem cell transplant for SCID, so the T cells may come from the graft donor. The chain uses TRBV19 and TRBJ1-1, with D unresolved. Sample: PBMCs, mostly from graft donor cells, taken 360 days after TCRalphabeta/CD19-depleted stem cell transplant. The chain's CDR3 is CASSIGWTSATEAFF. In nucleotides, the CDR3 is TGTGCCAGTAGTATAGGATGGACCTCGGCCACTGAAGCTTTCTTT. Based on the CDR3 plus reference TRBV19 and TRBJ1-1, the full variable domain is DGGITQSPKYLFRKEGQNVTLSCEQNLNHDAMYWYRQDPGQGLRLIYYSQIVNDFQKGDIAEGYSVSREKKESFPLTVTSAQKNPTAFYLCASSIGWTSATEAFFGQGTRLTVV.